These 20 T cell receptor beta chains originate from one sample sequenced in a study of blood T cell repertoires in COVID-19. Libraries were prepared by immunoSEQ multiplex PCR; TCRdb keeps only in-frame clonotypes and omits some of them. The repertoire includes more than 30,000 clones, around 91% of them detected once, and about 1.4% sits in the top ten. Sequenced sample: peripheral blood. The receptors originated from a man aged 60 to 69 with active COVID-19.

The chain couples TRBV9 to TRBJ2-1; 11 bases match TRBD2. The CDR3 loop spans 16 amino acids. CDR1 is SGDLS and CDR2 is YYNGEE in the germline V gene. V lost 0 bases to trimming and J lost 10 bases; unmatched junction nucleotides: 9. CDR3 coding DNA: TGTGCCAGCAGCGTAGACCCTAGCGGGGGGCCGAGGGAGCAGTTCTTC. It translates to CASSVDPSGGPREQFF.

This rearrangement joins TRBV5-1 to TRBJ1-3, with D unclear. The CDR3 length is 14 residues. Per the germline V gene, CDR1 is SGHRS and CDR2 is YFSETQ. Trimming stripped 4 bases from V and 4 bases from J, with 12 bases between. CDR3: CASSPLSGGNTIYF. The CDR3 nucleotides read TGCGCCAGCAGCCCCCTGAGCGGGGGAAACACCATATATTTT.

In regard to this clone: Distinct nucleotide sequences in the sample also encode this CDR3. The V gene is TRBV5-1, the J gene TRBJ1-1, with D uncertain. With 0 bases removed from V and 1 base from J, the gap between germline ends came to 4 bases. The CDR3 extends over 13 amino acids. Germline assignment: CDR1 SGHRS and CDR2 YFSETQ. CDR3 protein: CASSLAGNTEAFF. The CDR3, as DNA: TGCGCCAGCAGCTTGGCCGGGAACACTGAAGCTTTCTTT.

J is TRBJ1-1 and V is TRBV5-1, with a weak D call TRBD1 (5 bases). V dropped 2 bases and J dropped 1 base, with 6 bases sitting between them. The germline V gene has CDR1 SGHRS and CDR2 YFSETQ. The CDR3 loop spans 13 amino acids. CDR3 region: CASSFDRNTEAFF. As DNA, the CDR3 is TGCGCCAGCAGCTTTGACAGGAACACTGAAGCTTTCTTT.

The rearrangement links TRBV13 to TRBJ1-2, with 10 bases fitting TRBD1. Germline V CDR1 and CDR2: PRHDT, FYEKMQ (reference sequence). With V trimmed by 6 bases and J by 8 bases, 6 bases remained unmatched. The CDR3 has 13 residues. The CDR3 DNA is TGTGCCAGCAGAGGACAGGGGGACGGGGGCTACACCTTC. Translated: CASRGQGDGGYTF.

The CDR3 DNA follows: TGTGCCAGCAAGACAGGAGGGGGGGAAGAGACCCAGTACTTC. Amino acids: CASKTGGGEETQYF. The chain combines TRBV11-3 with TRBJ2-5, with D possibly matching TRBD2 (7 bases). Trimming cost V 7 bases and J 3 bases, with 15 bases left between them. There are 14 residues in the CDR3. From germline, CDR1 is SGHNT and CDR2 YENEEA.

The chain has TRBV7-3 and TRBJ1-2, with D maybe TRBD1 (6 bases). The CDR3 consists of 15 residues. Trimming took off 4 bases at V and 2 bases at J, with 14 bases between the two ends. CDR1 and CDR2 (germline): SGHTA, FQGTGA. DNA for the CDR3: TGTGCCAGCAGCTCTACAGGGACGGCGAACTATGGCTACACCTTC. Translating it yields CASSSTGTANYGYTF.

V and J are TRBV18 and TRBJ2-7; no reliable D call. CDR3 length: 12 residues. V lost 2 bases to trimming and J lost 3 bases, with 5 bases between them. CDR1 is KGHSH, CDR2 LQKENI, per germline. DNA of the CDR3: TGTGCCAGCTCACCAGCTAGCTACGAGCAGTACTTC. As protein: CASSPASYEQYF.

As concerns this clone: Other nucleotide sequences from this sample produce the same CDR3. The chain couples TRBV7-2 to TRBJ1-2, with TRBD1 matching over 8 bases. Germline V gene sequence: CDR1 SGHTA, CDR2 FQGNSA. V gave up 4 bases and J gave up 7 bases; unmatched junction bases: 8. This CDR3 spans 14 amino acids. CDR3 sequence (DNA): TGTGCCAGCAGCTCTCAGGGGGCCGGGGGTGGCTACACCTTC. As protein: CASSSQGAGGGYTF.

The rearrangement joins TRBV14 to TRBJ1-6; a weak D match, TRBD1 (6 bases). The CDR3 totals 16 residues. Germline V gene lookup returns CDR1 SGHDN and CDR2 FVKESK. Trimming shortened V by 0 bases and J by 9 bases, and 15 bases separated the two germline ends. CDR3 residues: CASSQDLIQGGSPLHF. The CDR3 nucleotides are TGTGCCAGCAGCCAAGATCTGATACAGGGTGGTTCACCCCTCCACTTT.

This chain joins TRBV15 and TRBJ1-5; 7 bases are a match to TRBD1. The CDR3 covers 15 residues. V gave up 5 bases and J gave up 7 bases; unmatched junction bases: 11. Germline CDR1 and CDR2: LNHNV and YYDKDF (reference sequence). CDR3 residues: CATSLDRALGQPQHF. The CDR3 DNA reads TGTGCCACCAGCCTCGACAGGGCTCTGGGGCAGCCCCAGCATTTT.

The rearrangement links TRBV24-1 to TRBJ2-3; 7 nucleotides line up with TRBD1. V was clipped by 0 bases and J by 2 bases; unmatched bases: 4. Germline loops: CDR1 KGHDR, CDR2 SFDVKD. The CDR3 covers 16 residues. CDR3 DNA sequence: TGTGCCACCAGTGATTTGGGACAGGTGACCACAGATACGCAGTATTTT. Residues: CATSDLGQVTTDTQYF.

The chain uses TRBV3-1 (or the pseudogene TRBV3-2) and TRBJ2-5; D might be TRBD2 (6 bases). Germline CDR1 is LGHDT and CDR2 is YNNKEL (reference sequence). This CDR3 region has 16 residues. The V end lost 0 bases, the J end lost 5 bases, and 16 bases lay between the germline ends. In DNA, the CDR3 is TGTGCCAGCAGCCAAGACCGAAAGCGGGCAGGGGAGACCCAGTACTTC. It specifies CASSQDRKRAGETQYF.

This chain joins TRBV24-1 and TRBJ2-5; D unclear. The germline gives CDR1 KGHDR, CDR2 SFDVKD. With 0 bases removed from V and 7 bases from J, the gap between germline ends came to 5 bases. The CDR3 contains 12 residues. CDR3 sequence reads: CATSDLRRTQYF. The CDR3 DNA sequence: TGTGCCACCAGTGATTTGAGGAGGACCCAGTACTTC.

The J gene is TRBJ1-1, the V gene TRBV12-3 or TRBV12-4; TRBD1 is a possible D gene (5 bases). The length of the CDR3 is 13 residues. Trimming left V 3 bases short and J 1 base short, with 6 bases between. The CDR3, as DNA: TGTGCCAGCAGTTTGGGGGGGAACACTGAAGCTTTCTTT. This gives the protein CASSLGGNTEAFF.

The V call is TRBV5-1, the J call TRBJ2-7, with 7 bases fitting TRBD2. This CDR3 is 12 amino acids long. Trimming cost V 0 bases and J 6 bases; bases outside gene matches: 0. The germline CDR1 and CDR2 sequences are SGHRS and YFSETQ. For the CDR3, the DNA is TGCGCCAGCAGCTTGGGCGGGGGCGAGCAGTACTTC. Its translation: CASSLGGGEQYF. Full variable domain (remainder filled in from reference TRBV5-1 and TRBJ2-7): KAGVTQTPRYLIKTRGQQVTLSCSPISGHRSVSWYQQTPGQGLQFLFEYFSETQRNKGNFPGRFSGRQFSNSRSEMNVSTLELGDSALYLCASSLGGGEQYFGPGTRLTVT.

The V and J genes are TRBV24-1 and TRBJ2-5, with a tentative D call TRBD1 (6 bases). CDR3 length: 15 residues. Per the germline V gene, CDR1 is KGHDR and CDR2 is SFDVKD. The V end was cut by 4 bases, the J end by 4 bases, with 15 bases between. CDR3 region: CATSEATGGAETQYF. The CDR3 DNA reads TGTGCCACCAGTGAGGCGACAGGTGGGGCAGAGACCCAGTACTTC.

The CDR3 spells CAWSDVKREAFF. The CDR3 nucleotides are TGTGCCTGGAGTGACGTCAAACGGGAAGCTTTCTTT. The rearrangement joins TRBV30 to TRBJ1-1; D uncertain. The CDR3 runs 12 residues. Germline V gene sequence: CDR1 GTSNPN, CDR2 SVGIG (reference sequence). The V end lost 1 base, the J end lost 8 bases, and 11 bases lay between the germline ends.

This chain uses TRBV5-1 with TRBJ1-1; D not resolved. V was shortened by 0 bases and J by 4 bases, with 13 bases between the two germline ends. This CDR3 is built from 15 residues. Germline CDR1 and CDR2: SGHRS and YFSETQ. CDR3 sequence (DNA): TGCGCCAGCAGCTTGGGACACTCGCGGGGCACTGAAGCTTTCTTT. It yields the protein CASSLGHSRGTEAFF.

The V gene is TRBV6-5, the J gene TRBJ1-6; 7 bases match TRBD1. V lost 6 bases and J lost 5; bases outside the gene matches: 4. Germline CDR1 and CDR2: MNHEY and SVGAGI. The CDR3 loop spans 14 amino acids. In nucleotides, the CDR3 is TGTGCCAGCAGGACCGGGACAGATAATTCACCCCTCCACTTT. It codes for CASRTGTDNSPLHF.